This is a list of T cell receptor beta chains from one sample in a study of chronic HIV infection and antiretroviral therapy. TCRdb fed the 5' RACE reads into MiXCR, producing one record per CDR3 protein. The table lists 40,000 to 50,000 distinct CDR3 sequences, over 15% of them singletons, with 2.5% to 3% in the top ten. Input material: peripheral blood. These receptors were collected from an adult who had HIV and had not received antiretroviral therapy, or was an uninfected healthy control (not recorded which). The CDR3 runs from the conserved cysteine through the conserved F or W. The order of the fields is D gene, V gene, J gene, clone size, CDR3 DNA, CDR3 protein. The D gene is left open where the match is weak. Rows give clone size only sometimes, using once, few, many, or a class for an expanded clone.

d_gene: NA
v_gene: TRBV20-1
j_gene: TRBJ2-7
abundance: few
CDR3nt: TGCAGTGCTAGAGTTGAACCGGGACGGATAGTCTACGAGCAGTACTTC
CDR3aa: CSARVEPGRIVYEQYF

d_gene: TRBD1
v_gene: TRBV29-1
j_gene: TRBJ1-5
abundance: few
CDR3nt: TGCAGCGTGCGGACAGGGGGCAATCAGCCCCAGCATTTT
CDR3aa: CSVRTGGNQPQHF

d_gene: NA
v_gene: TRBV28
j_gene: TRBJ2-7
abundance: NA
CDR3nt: TGTGCCAGCTCGCCGGACAGTATCTACGAGCAGTACTTC
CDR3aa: CASSPDSIYEQYF

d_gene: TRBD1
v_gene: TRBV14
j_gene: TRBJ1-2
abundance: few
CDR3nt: TGTGCCAGCAGCAACTACAGGGGAGATGGCTACACCTTC
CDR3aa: CASSNYRGDGYTF

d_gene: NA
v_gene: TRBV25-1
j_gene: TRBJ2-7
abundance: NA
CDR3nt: TGTACCAGCGGAGATTACGAGCAGTACTTC
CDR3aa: CTSGDYEQYF

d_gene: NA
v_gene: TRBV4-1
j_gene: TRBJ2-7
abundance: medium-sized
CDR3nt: TGCGCCAGCAGCCAAGATCAGTATAGGGGGGCATCCTACGAGCAGTACTTC
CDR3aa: CASSQDQYRGASYEQYF

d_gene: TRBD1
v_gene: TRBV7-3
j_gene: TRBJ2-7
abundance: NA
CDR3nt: TGTGCCAGCAGCCCGGGACAGGTCCCCCACGAGCAGTACTTC
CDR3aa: CASSPGQVPHEQYF

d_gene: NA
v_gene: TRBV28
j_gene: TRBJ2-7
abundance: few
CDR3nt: TGTGCCAGCAGCCAAACGATCTACGAGCAGTACTTC
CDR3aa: CASSQTIYEQYF

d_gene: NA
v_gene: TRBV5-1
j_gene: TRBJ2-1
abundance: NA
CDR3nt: TGCGCCAGCAGCTTCGGGGAGGTGGACAATGAGCAGTTCTTC
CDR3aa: CASSFGEVDNEQFF

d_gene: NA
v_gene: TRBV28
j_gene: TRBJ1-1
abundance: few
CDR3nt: TGTGCCAGCAGTGGGTCGCTGAACACTGAAGCTTTCTTT
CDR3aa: CASSGSLNTEAFF

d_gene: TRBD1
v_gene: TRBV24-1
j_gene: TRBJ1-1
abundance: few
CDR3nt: TGTGCCACCGGGACAGGGACTGAAGCTTTCTTT
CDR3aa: CATGTGTEAFF

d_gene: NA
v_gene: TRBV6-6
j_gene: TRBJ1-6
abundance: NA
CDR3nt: TGTGCCAGCAGTCCTAATAATTCACCCCTCCACTTT
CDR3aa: CASSPNNSPLHF

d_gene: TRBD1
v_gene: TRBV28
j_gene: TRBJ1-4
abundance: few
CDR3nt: TGTGCCAGCAGTTTAAGCAGGGGGCGAACTAATGAAAAACTGTTTTTT
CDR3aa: CASSLSRGRTNEKLFF

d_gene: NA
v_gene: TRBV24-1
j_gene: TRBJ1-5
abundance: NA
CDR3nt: TGTGCCACCAGTGAACACAATCAGCCCCAGCATTTT
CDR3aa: CATSEHNQPQHF

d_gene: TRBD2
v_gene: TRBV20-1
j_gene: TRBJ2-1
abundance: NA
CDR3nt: TGCAGTGCTAGGAGGCTAGCGGGGCCCTACAATGAGCAGTTCTTC
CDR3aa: CSARRLAGPYNEQFF

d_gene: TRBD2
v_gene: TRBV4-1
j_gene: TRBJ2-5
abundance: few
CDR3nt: TGCGCCAGCAGCCAAGATCACCTAGCGGGAAGAGTAGAGACCCAGTACTTC
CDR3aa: CASSQDHLAGRVETQYF

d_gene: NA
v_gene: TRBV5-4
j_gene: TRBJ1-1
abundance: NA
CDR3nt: TGTGCCAGCAGCCTATCCGGGACCTCGAACACTGAAGCTTTCTTT
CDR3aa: CASSLSGTSNTEAFF

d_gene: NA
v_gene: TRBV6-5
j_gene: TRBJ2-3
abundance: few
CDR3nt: TGTGCCAGCAGTTACAAGGCGGGAGATACGCAGTATTTT
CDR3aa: CASSYKAGDTQYF

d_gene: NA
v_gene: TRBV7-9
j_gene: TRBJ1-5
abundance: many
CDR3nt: TGTGCCAGCAGCTTGAACAGGGTTCCTCAGCCCCAGCATTTT
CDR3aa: CASSLNRVPQPQHF

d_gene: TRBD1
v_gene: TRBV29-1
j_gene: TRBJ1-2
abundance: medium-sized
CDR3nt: TGCAGCGTTTTTCGGGAGGGACAGCTCTATGGCTACACCTTC
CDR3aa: CSVFREGQLYGYTF

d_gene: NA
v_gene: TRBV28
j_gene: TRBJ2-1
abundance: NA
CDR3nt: TGTGCCAGCAGGTTACAGGGTTGGGGCTCCTACAATGAGCAGTTCTTC
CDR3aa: CASRLQGWGSYNEQFF

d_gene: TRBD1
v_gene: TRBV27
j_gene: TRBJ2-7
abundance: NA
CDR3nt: TGTGCCAGCAGTTCACCGGACAGGGGGTCCTACGAGCAGTACTTC
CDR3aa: CASSSPDRGSYEQYF

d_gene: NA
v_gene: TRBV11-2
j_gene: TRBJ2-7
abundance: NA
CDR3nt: TGTGCCAGAAGGAGGCTAACAGGGAGAACCTCCTACGAGCAGTACTTC
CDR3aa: CARRRLTGRTSYEQYF

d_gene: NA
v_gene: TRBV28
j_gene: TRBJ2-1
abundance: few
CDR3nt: TGTGCCAGCAGTTTATTGTACGGGGGCAATGAGCAGTTCTTC
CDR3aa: CASSLLYGGNEQFF

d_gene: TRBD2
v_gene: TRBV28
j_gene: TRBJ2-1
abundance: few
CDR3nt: TGTGCCAGCAGTACCGTAGCGGGAGCAGTCCCCCATGAGCAGTTCTTC
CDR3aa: CASSTVAGAVPHEQFF

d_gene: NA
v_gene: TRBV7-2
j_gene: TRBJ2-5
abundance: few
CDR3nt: TGTGCCAGCAGCTCCGGGACACCGCCCGAGACCCAGTACTTC
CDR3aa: CASSSGTPPETQYF